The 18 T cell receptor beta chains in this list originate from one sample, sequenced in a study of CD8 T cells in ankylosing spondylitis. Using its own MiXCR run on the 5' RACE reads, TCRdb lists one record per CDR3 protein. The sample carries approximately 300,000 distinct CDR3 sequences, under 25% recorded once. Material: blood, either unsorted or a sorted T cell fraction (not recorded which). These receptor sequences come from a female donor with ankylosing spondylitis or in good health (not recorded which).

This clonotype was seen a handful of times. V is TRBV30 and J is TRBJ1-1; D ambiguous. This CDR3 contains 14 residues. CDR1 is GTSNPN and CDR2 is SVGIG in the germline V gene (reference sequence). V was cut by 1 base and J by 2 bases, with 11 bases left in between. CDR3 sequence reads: CAWSGLTPNTEAFF. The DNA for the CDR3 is TGTGCCTGGAGTGGCCTAACACCAAACACTGAAGCTTTCTTT.

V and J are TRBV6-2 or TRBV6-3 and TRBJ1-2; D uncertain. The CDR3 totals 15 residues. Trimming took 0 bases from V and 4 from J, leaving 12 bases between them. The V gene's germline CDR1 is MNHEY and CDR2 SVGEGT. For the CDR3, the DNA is TGTGCCAGCAGTTACTCGCACAGCCTCCCCTATGGCTACACCTTC. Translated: CASSYSHSLPYGYTF.

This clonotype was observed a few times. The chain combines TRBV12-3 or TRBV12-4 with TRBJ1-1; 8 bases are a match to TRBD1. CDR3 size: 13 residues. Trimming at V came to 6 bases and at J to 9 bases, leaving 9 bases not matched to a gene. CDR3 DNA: TGTGCCAGCAGGGGCGGACAGGGAAGCAAAGCTTTCTTT. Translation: CASRGGQGSKAFF.

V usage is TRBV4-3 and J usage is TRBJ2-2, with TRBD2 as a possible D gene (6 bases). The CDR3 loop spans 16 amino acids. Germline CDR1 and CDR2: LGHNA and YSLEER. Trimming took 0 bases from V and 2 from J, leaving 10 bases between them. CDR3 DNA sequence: TGCGCCAGCAGCCAAGATAGCGGAGCAAACACCGGGGAGCTGTTTTTT. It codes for CASSQDSGANTGELFF.

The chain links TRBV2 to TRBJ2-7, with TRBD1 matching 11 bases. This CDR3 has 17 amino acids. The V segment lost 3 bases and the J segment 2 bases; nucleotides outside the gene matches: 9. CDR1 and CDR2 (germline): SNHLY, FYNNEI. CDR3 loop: CASSDSTGTGGTYEQYF. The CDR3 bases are TGTGCCAGCAGTGACTCGACGGGGACAGGGGGAACCTACGAGCAGTACTTC.

CDR3 sequence reads: CSANNVGGNQPQHF. The CDR3 DNA sequence: TGCAGTGCTAATAATGTGGGAGGGAATCAGCCCCAGCATTTT. The J gene is TRBJ1-5, the V gene TRBV20-1; D is undetermined. Germline loops: CDR1 DFQATT, CDR2 SNEGSKA (reference sequence). V dropped 4 bases and J dropped 4 bases, with 14 bases sitting between them. The CDR3 sequence is 14 residues long.

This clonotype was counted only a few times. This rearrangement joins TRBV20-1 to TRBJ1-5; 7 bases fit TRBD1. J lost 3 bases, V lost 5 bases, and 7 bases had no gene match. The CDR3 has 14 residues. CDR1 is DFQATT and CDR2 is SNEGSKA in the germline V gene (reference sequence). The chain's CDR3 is CSASTGQHNQPQHF. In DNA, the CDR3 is TGCAGTGCTTCAACGGGACAGCACAATCAGCCCCAGCATTTT.

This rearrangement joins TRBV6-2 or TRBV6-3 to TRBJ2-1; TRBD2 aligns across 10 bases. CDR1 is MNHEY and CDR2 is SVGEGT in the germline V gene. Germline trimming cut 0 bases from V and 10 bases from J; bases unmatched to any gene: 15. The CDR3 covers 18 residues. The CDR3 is CASSYSPLAGGSWVEQFF. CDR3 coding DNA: TGTGCCAGCAGTTACTCCCCCTTAGCGGGAGGTTCGTGGGTGGAGCAGTTCTTC.

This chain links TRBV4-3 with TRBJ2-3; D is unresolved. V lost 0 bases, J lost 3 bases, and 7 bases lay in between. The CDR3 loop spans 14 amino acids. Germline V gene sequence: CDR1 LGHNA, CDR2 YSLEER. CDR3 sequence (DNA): TGCGCCAGCAGCCAAGATGGAGCGACAGATACGCAGTATTTT. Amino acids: CASSQDGATDTQYF.

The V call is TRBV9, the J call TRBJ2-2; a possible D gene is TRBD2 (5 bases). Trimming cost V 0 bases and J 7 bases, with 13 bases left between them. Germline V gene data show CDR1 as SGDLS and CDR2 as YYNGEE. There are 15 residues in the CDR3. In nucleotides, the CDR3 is TGTGCCAGCAGCGTAGGGGCCAATGCGGGCGGGGAGCTGTTTTTT. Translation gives CASSVGANAGGELFF.

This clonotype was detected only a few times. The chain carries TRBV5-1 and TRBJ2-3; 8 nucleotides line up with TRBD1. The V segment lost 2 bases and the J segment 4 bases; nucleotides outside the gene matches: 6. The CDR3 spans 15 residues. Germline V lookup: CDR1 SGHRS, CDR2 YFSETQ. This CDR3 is CASSLDRGDADTQYF. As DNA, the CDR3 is TGCGCCAGCAGCTTAGACAGGGGTGATGCAGATACGCAGTATTTT.

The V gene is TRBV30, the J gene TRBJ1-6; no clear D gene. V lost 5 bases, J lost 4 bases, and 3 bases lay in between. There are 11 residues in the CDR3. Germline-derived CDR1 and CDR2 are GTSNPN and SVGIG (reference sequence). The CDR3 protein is CAWEYNSPLHF. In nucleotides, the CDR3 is TGTGCCTGGGAGTATAATTCACCCCTCCACTTT.

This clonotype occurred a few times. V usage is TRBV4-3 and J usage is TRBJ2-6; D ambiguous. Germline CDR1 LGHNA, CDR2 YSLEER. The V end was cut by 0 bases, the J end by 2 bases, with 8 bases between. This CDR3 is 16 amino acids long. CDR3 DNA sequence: TGCGCCAGCAGCCAAGATCGGCAGCCTGGGGCCAACGTCCTGACTTTC. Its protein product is CASSQDRQPGANVLTF.

CDR3 amino acids: CSVEPEADTQYF. The CDR3 DNA sequence: TGCAGCGTAGAACCCGAGGCAGATACGCAGTATTTT. The chain carries TRBV29-1 and TRBJ2-3; D is unclear. The V gene's germline CDR1 is SQVTM and CDR2 ANQGSEA. The CDR3 runs to 12 residues. V lost 6 bases to trimming and J lost 4 bases, with 11 bases between them.

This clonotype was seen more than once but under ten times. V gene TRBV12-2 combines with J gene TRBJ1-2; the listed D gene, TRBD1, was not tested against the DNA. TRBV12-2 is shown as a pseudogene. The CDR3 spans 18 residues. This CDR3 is CASRLRGQGVRYRYGYTF. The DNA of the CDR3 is TGTGCAAGTCGCTTAAGGGGACAGGGGGTCCGTTACCGCTATGGCTACACCTTC.

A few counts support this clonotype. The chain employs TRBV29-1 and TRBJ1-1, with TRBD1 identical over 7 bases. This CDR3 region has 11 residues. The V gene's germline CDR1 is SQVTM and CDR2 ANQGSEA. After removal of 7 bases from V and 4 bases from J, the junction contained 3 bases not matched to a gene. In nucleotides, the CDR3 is TGCAGCGCTCGACAGGGCACTGAAGCTTTCTTT. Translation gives CSARQGTEAFF.

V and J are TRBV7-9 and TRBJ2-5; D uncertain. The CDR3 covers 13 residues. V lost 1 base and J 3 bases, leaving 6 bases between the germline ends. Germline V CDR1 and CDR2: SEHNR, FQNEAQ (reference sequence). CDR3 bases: TGTGCCAGCAGCTTAGATTATAAAGAGACCCAGTACTTC. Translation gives CASSLDYKETQYF. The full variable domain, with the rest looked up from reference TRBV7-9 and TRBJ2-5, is DTGVSQNPRHKITKRGQNVTFRCDPISEHNRLYWYRQTLGQGPEFLTYFQNEAQLEKSRLLSDRFSAERPKGSFSTLEIQRTEQGDSAMYLCASSLDYKETQYFGPGTRLLVL.

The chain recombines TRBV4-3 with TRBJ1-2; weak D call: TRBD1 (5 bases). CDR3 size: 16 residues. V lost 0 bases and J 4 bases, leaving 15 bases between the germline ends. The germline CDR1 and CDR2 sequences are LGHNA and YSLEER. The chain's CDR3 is CASSQEDQGTGYGYTF. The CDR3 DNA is TGCGCCAGCAGCCAAGAGGACCAGGGAACAGGCTATGGCTACACCTTC.